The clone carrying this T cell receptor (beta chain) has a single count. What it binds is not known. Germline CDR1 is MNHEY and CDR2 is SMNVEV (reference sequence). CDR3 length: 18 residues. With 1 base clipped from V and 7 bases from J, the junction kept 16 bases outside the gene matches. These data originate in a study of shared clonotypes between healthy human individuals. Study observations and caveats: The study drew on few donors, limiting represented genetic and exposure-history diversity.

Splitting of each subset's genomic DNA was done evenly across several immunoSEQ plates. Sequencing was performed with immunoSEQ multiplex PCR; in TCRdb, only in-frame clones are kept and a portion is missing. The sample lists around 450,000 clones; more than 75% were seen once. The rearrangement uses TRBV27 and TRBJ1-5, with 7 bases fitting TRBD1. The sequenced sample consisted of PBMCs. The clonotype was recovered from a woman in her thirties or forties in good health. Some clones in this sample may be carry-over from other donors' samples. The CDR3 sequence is CASSLFSLPGQLVQPQHF. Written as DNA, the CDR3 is TGTGCCAGCAGTTTATTTTCACTCCCGGGACAGCTCGTCCAGCCCCAGCATTTT.